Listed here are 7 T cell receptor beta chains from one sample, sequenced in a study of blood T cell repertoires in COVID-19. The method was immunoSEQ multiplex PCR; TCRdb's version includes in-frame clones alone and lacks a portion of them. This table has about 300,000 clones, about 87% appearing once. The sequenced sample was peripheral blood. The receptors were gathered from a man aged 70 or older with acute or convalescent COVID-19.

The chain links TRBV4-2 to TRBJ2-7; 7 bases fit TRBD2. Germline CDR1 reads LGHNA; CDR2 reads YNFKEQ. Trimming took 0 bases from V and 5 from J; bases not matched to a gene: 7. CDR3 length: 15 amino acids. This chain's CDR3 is CASSQELGLINEQYF. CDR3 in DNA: TGTGCCAGCAGCCAAGAGTTGGGACTAATTAACGAGCAGTACTTC.

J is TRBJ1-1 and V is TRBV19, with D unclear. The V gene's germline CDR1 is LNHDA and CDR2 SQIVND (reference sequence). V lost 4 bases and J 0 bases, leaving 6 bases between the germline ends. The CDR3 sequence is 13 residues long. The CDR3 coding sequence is TGTGCCAGTAGTAGTCGGTTGAACACTGAAGCTTTCTTT. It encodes CASSSRLNTEAFF.

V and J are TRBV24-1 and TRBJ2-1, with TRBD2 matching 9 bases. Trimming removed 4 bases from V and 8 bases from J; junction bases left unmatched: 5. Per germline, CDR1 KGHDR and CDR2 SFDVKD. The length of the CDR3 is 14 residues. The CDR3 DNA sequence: TGTGCCACCAGTGACCCGAGCGGGGGGTATGAGCAGTTCTTC. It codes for CATSDPSGGYEQFF.

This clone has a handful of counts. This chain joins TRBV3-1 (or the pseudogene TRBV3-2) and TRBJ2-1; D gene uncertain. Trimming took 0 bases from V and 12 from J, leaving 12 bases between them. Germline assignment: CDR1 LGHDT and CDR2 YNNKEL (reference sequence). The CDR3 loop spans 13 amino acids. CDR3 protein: CASSQDLSIGQFF. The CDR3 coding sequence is TGTGCCAGCAGCCAAGATCTAAGTATCGGGCAGTTCTTC.

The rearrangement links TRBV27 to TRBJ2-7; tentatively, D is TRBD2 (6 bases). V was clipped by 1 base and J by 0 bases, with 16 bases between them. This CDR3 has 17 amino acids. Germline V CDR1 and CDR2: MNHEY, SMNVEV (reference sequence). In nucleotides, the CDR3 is TGTGCCAGCAGTTTATTCCTAACCCCGACTAGCTCCTACGAGCAGTACTTC. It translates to CASSLFLTPTSSYEQYF.

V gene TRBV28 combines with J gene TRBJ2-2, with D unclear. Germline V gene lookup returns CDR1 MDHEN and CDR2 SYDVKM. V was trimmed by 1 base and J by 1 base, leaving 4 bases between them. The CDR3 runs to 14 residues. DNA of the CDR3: TGTGCCAGCAGTTTATTAGTGAACACCGGGGAGCTGTTTTTT. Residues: CASSLLVNTGELFF.

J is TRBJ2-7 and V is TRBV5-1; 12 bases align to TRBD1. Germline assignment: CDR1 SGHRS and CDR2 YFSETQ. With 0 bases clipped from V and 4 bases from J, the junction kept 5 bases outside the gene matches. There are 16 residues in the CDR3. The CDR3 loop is CASSLGGTGGTYEQYF. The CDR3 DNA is TGCGCCAGCAGCTTGGGTGGGACAGGGGGCACGTACGAGCAGTACTTC. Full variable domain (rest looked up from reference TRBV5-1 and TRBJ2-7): KAGVTQTPRYLIKTRGQQVTLSCSPISGHRSVSWYQQTPGQGLQFLFEYFSETQRNKGNFPGRFSGRQFSNSRSEMNVSTLELGDSALYLCASSLGGTGGTYEQYFGPGTRLTVT.